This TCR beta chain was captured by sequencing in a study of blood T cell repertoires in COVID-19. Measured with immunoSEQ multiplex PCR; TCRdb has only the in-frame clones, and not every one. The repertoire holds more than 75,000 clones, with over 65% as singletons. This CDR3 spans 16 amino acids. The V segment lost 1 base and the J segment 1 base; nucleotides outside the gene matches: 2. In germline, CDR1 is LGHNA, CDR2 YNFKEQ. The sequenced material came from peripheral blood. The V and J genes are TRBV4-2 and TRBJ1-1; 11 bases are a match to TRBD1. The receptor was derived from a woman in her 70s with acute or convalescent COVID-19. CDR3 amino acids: CASSQGTGGENTEAFF. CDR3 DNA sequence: TGTGCCAGCAGCCAAGGGACAGGGGGCGAGAACACTGAAGCTTTCTTT.